This TCR beta chain is drawn from a study of CD8+ T cells in alopecia areata (dated by TCRdb to the late 2010s). Some background on the complete study: In both human patients and the C3H/HeJ mouse model, the study applied high-throughput TCRbeta sequencing to look at T cell clonal expansion in alopecia areata. TCRbeta CDR3 regions were amplified by immunoSEQ multiplex PCR with 35 Vbeta forward and 13 Jbeta reverse primers. In humans, TCRbeta sequencing was performed on scalp tissue and on sorted CD4+ and CD8+ peripheral blood T cells from healthy controls and from patients with patchy or totalis/universalis alopecia areata. RNA was obtained with the PAXgene miRNA kit for fixed scalp, the miRNeasy kit for PBMCs, and the RNeasy kit for mouse skin. Clonality in the scalp was compared among normal scalp (n=4), patchy alopecia areata scalp (n=8), and alopecia totalis/universalis scalp (n=8). Study-wide findings and limitations: Lesional scalp, especially in alopecia totalis/universalis, showed higher clonality and more expanded CD8+ clones than normal scalp, suggesting antigenic drive. Shared TCR sequences between patients were less evident than in mice, which may be partly attributable to HLA diversity in the patient population. Unlike mouse skin, which is dominated by gammadelta T cells, normal human skin has resident alphabeta T cells that are also sequenced, and this complicates analysis of the scalp TCR repertoire.

Library generation was performed with the immunoSEQ multiplex PCR assay. RNA was extracted from all samples and reverse transcribed into cDNA, which served as template for TCR sequencing. First-strand cDNA was synthesized using SuperScript III with a 2:1 mix of oligo-dT and random hexamers. Amplification bias was assessed with a synthetic immune receptor repertoire, and residual bias was removed computationally. The paper's processing steps were these. Raw reads were preprocessed for error removal, and CDR3 was defined according to IMGT conventions as running from the conserved cysteine to phenylalanine. Clonality was calculated as 1 minus Shannon entropy normalized by log2 of the number of productive unique TCRs. Whether scalp clones were CD4 or CD8 was inferred by matching scalp TCRbeta sequences against CD4 and CD8 repertoires sorted from blood. Here the immuneACCESS table is served through TCRdb, limited to in-frame sequences with V and J called. Missing clones are a known gap in these copies; in checked studies unresolved V genes cover under half, and the rest lacks a known reason. D and trimming come from the DNA, and the V and J calls and clone size come from that table. A total of about 100,000 clones appear in this sample, around 55% of them only once. The biggest ten clones account for approximately 22% of the sample.

Concerning this clone itself: Its target antigen remains unknown. No quality values exist for individual bases; no much larger clone is one base distant. Other DNA sequences of this sample code for an identical CDR3.

V is pruned by 5 bases and J by 4 bases, leaving 7 bases of the junction without a gene match. The CDR1 and CDR2 encoded by the germline V gene are MDHEN and SYDVKM. The CDR3 holds 15 amino acids from the cysteine to the phenylalanine. The CDR3 DNA has 45 bases and is translated from base 1. PBMCs were isolated by density centrifugation and stained for CD3, CD4 and CD8, after which CD4+ and CD8+ T cells were sorted on a FACSAria. Unaffected controls provided scalp biopsies and blood samples. The source of this sequence is a human donor in good health. Rearrangement joined TRBV28 to TRBJ1-1, with 10 central nucleotides matching TRBD1. The sample taken for sequencing was CD8+ T cells sorted from blood. The CDR3 sequence is CASSQRQGASTEAFF. The sequence in DNA is TGTGCCAGCAGTCAGAGACAGGGGGCGAGCACTGAAGCTTTCTTT. The CDR3, completed at both ends by the reference TRBV28 and TRBJ1-1 genes, gives the full variable domain DVKVTQSSRYLVKRTGEKVFLECVQDMDHENMFWYRQDPGLGLRLIYFSYDVKMKEKGDIPEGYSVSREKKERFSLILESASTNQTSMYLCASSQRQGASTEAFFGQGTRLTVV.